The source of this T cell receptor beta chain is a study of blood T cell repertoires in COVID-19. Study-wide context: Whether acute or convalescent, the COVID-19 samples came from the United States, Italy and Spain. The analysed material was cDNA or gDNA that came from T cells, B-cell-depleted T cells, or PBMCs.

Trimming removed 6 bases from V and 6 bases from J, with 9 bases in between. The length of the CDR3 is 13 residues. Germline assignment: CDR1 LNHDA and CDR2 SQIVND (reference sequence). Original analysis: Reference gene primer amplification in the assay estimated nucleated cell counts. Assay used: immunoSEQ multiplex PCR; TCRdb lists only in-frame clones, some missing. D and trimming were read from the DNA, whereas the V and J calls and clone size are those reported in that table. The repertoire holds tens of thousands of clones, about 80% seen once, with around 4.1% in the top ten. Sequenced sample: peripheral blood. J is TRBJ1-6 and V is TRBV19; tentative D call: TRBD1 (6 bases). The sequence was obtained from a woman aged 55-69 years with acute or convalescent COVID-19. In DNA form, the CDR3 reads TGTGCCAGTAGAGGACAGTTTAATTCACCCCTCCACTTT. Encoded protein: CASRGQFNSPLHF.